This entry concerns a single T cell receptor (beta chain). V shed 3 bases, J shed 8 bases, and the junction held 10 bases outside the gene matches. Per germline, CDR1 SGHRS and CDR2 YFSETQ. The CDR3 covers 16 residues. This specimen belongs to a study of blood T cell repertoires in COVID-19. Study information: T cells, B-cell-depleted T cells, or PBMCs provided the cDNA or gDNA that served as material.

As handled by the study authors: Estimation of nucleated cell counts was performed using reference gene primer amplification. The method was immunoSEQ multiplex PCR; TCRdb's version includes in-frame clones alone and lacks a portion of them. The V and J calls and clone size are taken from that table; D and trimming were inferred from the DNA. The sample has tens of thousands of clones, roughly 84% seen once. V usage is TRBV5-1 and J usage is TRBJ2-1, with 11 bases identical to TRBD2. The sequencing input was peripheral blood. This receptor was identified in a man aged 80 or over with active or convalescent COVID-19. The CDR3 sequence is CASSSSGRPGGDEQFF. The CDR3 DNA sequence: TGCGCCAGCAGCTCTAGCGGGAGGCCGGGAGGCGATGAGCAGTTCTTC.